The rows below give T cell receptor beta chains drawn from one sample of a study of T cell repertoires in aging, cancer and after chemotherapy. TCRdb called the multiplex PCR reads again in MiXCR, with one record for every CDR3 protein. The data show more than 8,000 distinct CDR3 sequences, 32% seen once. Material: blood. These receptors came from a human donor in good health. The CDR3 runs from the conserved cysteine through the conserved F or W. The order of the fields is V gene, clone size, D gene, J gene, CDR3 protein, CDR3 DNA. The D gene is left open where the match is weak. Rows give clone size only sometimes, using once, few, many, or a class for an expanded clone.

V gene: TRBV28
clone size: few
D gene: -
J gene: TRBJ1-2
CDR3 protein: CASIQGRWGYTF
CDR3 DNA: TGTGCCAGCATTCAGGGACGCTGGGGCTACACCTTC

V gene: TRBV28
clone size: -
D gene: -
J gene: TRBJ1-2
CDR3 protein: CASSSGAEGLYGYTF
CDR3 DNA: TGTGCCAGCAGTTCAGGCGCCGAAGGGCTCTATGGCTACACCTTC

V gene: TRBV12-3/TRBV12-4
clone size: few
D gene: -
J gene: TRBJ1-6
CDR3 protein: CASSSTTEGNSPLHF
CDR3 DNA: TGTGCCAGCAGTTCCACGACTGAGGGAAATTCACCCCTCCACTTT

V gene: TRBV12-3/TRBV12-4
clone size: few
D gene: -
J gene: TRBJ2-1
CDR3 protein: CASTLHTNNEQFF
CDR3 DNA: TGTGCCAGCACGTTGCACACGAACAATGAGCAGTTCTTC

V gene: TRBV6-6
clone size: medium-sized
D gene: -
J gene: TRBJ2-7
CDR3 protein: CASSYERDNEQYF
CDR3 DNA: TGTGCCAGCAGTTACGAGAGGGATAACGAGCAGTACTTC

V gene: TRBV6-6
clone size: -
D gene: -
J gene: TRBJ2-5
CDR3 protein: CATGPGGRVFQETQYF
CDR3 DNA: TGTGCCACCGGCCCTGGGGGCAGAGTCTTTCAAGAGACCCAGTACTTC

V gene: TRBV11-2
clone size: -
D gene: TRBD1
J gene: TRBJ2-1
CDR3 protein: CASSFGTGGYNEQFF
CDR3 DNA: TGTGCCAGCAGCTTCGGGACAGGGGGTTACAATGAGCAGTTCTTC

V gene: TRBV7-2
clone size: -
D gene: TRBD1
J gene: TRBJ2-7
CDR3 protein: CASSSGQGGYEQYF
CDR3 DNA: TGTGCCAGCAGCTCAGGACAGGGTGGCTACGAGCAGTACTTC

V gene: TRBV20-1
clone size: few
D gene: TRBD2
J gene: TRBJ2-1
CDR3 protein: CSARDSLAGLYNEQFF
CDR3 DNA: TGCAGTGCTAGAGATTCCCTAGCGGGGTTGTACAATGAGCAGTTCTTC

V gene: TRBV10-3
clone size: -
D gene: TRBD2
J gene: TRBJ2-3
CDR3 protein: CAITPGTSGSGDTQYF
CDR3 DNA: TGTGCCATCACACCCGGGACTAGCGGGAGTGGAGATACGCAGTATTTT

V gene: TRBV27
clone size: few
D gene: -
J gene: TRBJ1-1
CDR3 protein: CASSSPGAGRTEAFF
CDR3 DNA: TGTGCCAGCAGTTCTCCCGGGGCCGGGAGGACTGAAGCTTTCTTT

V gene: TRBV24-1
clone size: few
D gene: TRBD1
J gene: TRBJ2-2
CDR3 protein: CATHPGTGMNTGELFF
CDR3 DNA: TGTGCCACCCACCCGGGGACAGGGATGAACACCGGGGAGCTGTTTTTT

V gene: TRBV27
clone size: few
D gene: TRBD1
J gene: TRBJ1-5
CDR3 protein: CASSYDREGNQPQHF
CDR3 DNA: TGTGCCAGCAGTTATGACAGGGAGGGCAATCAGCCCCAGCATTTT

V gene: TRBV9
clone size: few
D gene: -
J gene: TRBJ2-1
CDR3 protein: CASSAEGLIDNEQFF
CDR3 DNA: TGTGCCAGCAGCGCCGAGGGACTTATTGACAATGAGCAGTTCTTC

V gene: TRBV7-3
clone size: -
D gene: TRBD2
J gene: TRBJ2-1
CDR3 protein: CASSTGLRTSSSYNEQFF
CDR3 DNA: TGTGCCAGCAGCACGGGACTAAGGACCTCGAGCTCCTACAATGAGCAGTTCTTC

V gene: TRBV28
clone size: -
D gene: -
J gene: TRBJ1-1
CDR3 protein: CASSRGGGYTEAFF
CDR3 DNA: TGTGCCAGCAGTCGTGGGGGGGGCTACACTGAAGCTTTCTTT

V gene: TRBV27
clone size: -
D gene: TRBD2
J gene: TRBJ2-1
CDR3 protein: CASSPQGGNEQFF
CDR3 DNA: TGTGCCAGCAGTCCGCAGGGAGGGAATGAGCAGTTCTTC

V gene: TRBV20-1
clone size: few
D gene: -
J gene: TRBJ1-1
CDR3 protein: CSASGGRATEAFF
CDR3 DNA: TGCAGTGCTAGTGGTGGCCGAGCTACTGAAGCTTTCTTT

V gene: TRBV12-3/TRBV12-4
clone size: -
D gene: -
J gene: TRBJ2-1
CDR3 protein: CASSLGGSAVEQFF
CDR3 DNA: TGTGCCAGCAGTTTAGGAGGGAGCGCGGTTGAGCAGTTCTTC

V gene: TRBV7-6
clone size: medium-sized
D gene: -
J gene: TRBJ2-3
CDR3 protein: CASSLPADTQYF
CDR3 DNA: TGTGCCAGCAGCCTCCCGGCCGATACGCAGTATTTT

V gene: TRBV5-1
clone size: -
D gene: TRBD2
J gene: TRBJ2-1
CDR3 protein: CASSLLAGDRREQFF
CDR3 DNA: TGCGCCAGCAGTTTGCTAGCGGGAGATCGGCGGGAGCAGTTCTTC

V gene: TRBV30
clone size: few
D gene: TRBD1
J gene: TRBJ1-6
CDR3 protein: CAWSVGTGYSPLHF
CDR3 DNA: TGTGCCTGGAGTGTTGGGACAGGGTATTCACCCCTCCACTTT

V gene: TRBV6-4
clone size: medium-sized
D gene: -
J gene: TRBJ2-3
CDR3 protein: CASSDSRGATDTQYF
CDR3 DNA: TGTGCCAGCAGTGACTCAAGGGGGGCGACAGATACGCAGTATTTT

V gene: TRBV20-1
clone size: -
D gene: -
J gene: TRBJ1-5
CDR3 protein: CSARGDYQDRPNQPQHF
CDR3 DNA: TGCAGTGCTAGGGGGGATTATCAGGACAGACCCAATCAGCCCCAGCATTTT

V gene: TRBV5-5
clone size: few
D gene: -
J gene: TRBJ1-4
CDR3 protein: CASSLSNSPSEKLFF
CDR3 DNA: TGTGCCAGCAGCTTGAGCAACTCGCCATCTGAAAAACTGTTTTTT

V gene: TRBV20-1
clone size: -
D gene: -
J gene: TRBJ2-4
CDR3 protein: CSAGRPAKNIQYF
CDR3 DNA: TGCAGTGCCGGACGACCTGCCAAAAACATTCAGTACTTC

V gene: TRBV12-3/TRBV12-4
clone size: few
D gene: TRBD2
J gene: TRBJ2-1
CDR3 protein: CASSPSGRRVYEQFF
CDR3 DNA: TGTGCCAGCAGTCCTAGCGGGAGGCGGGTTTATGAGCAGTTCTTC

V gene: TRBV6-1
clone size: -
D gene: TRBD2
J gene: TRBJ2-7
CDR3 protein: CASSEFSGSSYEQYF
CDR3 DNA: TGTGCCAGCAGTGAATTTAGCGGGAGCTCCTACGAGCAGTACTTC

V gene: TRBV6-5
clone size: -
D gene: TRBD1
J gene: TRBJ2-1
CDR3 protein: CASSYGQEYNEQFF
CDR3 DNA: TGTGCCAGCAGTTACGGACAGGAGTACAATGAGCAGTTCTTC

V gene: TRBV7-6
clone size: -
D gene: -
J gene: TRBJ2-2
CDR3 protein: CASSLAGGNTGELFF
CDR3 DNA: TGTGCCAGCAGCTTAGCGGGAGGGAACACCGGGGAGCTGTTTTTT

V gene: TRBV7-9
clone size: -
D gene: -
J gene: TRBJ1-1
CDR3 protein: CASTVAGGTEAFF
CDR3 DNA: TGTGCCAGCACCGTAGCGGGAGGAACTGAAGCTTTCTTT

V gene: TRBV12-3/TRBV12-4
clone size: -
D gene: -
J gene: TRBJ1-6
CDR3 protein: CASSLQQANSPFHF
CDR3 DNA: TGTGCCAGCAGTTTGCAGCAGGCCAATTCACCCTTCCACTTT

V gene: TRBV6-6
clone size: -
D gene: TRBD2
J gene: TRBJ2-1
CDR3 protein: CASSLRTSGRYNEQFF
CDR3 DNA: TGTGCCAGCAGTCTTCGGACTAGCGGGAGGTACAATGAGCAGTTCTTC

V gene: TRBV5-6
clone size: -
D gene: -
J gene: TRBJ2-5
CDR3 protein: CASSVRETQYF
CDR3 DNA: TGTGCCAGCAGTGTTCGGGAGACCCAGTACTTC

V gene: TRBV19
clone size: -
D gene: -
J gene: TRBJ2-1
CDR3 protein: CASSMARGAGSSYNEQFF
CDR3 DNA: TGTGCCAGTAGTATGGCCAGGGGAGCGGGCAGCTCCTACAATGAGCAGTTCTTC

V gene: TRBV4-2
clone size: few
D gene: -
J gene: TRBJ2-7
CDR3 protein: CASSQQEATYEQYF
CDR3 DNA: TGTGCCAGCAGCCAACAAGAGGCCACCTACGAGCAGTACTTC

V gene: TRBV10-2
clone size: few
D gene: TRBD1
J gene: TRBJ1-1
CDR3 protein: CASRTDRGSTEAFF
CDR3 DNA: TGCGCCAGCAGGACCGACAGGGGCTCCACTGAAGCTTTCTTT

V gene: TRBV19
clone size: -
D gene: -
J gene: TRBJ1-1
CDR3 protein: CASSINVGADTEAFF
CDR3 DNA: TGTGCCAGTAGTATAAATGTGGGGGCGGACACTGAAGCTTTCTTT

V gene: TRBV4-3
clone size: -
D gene: TRBD1
J gene: TRBJ1-1
CDR3 protein: CASSPRDRGTGTEAFF
CDR3 DNA: TGTGCCAGCAGCCCCCGGGACAGGGGTACTGGGACTGAAGCTTTCTTT

V gene: TRBV6-1
clone size: -
D gene: TRBD2
J gene: TRBJ2-1
CDR3 protein: CASSELAGSYNEQFF
CDR3 DNA: TGTGCCAGCAGTGAACTAGCGGGCTCCTACAATGAGCAGTTCTTC

V gene: TRBV19
clone size: -
D gene: TRBD1
J gene: TRBJ1-1
CDR3 protein: CASRQGARNTEAFF
CDR3 DNA: TGTGCCAGTAGACAGGGGGCGCGGAACACTGAAGCTTTCTTT

V gene: TRBV19
clone size: few
D gene: -
J gene: TRBJ2-7
CDR3 protein: CASSIARGPHEQYF
CDR3 DNA: TGTGCCAGTAGTATAGCCCGAGGGCCCCACGAGCAGTACTTC

V gene: TRBV20-1
clone size: few
D gene: TRBD1
J gene: TRBJ1-4
CDR3 protein: CTTKGQVGEKLFF
CDR3 DNA: TGCACCACAAAGGGACAGGTAGGTGAAAAACTGTTTTTT

V gene: TRBV10-3
clone size: -
D gene: -
J gene: TRBJ1-5
CDR3 protein: CATGTRQYNQPQHF
CDR3 DNA: TGTGCCACGGGAACCAGACAGTACAATCAGCCCCAGCATTTT

V gene: TRBV18
clone size: once
D gene: TRBD1
J gene: TRBJ1-1
CDR3 protein: CASSLPGQGATEAFF
CDR3 DNA: TGTGCCAGTTCACTTCCGGGACAGGGGGCTACTGAAGCTTTCTTT

V gene: TRBV15
clone size: -
D gene: -
J gene: TRBJ2-2
CDR3 protein: CATSETFGELFF
CDR3 DNA: TGTGCCACCAGCGAGACCTTCGGGGAGCTGTTTTTT

V gene: TRBV21-1
clone size: -
D gene: -
J gene: TRBJ1-4
CDR3 protein: CASSNPTSGLTNEKLFF
CDR3 DNA: TGTGCCAGCAGCAACCCGACCTCGGGATTAACTAATGAAAAACTGTTTTTT

V gene: TRBV10-3
clone size: -
D gene: -
J gene: TRBJ1-6
CDR3 protein: CAISESGNSPLHF
CDR3 DNA: TGTGCCATCAGTGAGTCAGGGAATTCACCCCTCCACTTT

V gene: TRBV7-3
clone size: few
D gene: -
J gene: TRBJ2-1
CDR3 protein: CASSLGGDLDEQFF
CDR3 DNA: TGTGCCAGCAGTCTAGGGGGTGATCTGGATGAGCAGTTCTTC

V gene: TRBV28
clone size: -
D gene: -
J gene: TRBJ1-6
CDR3 protein: CASKQTNSPLHF
CDR3 DNA: TGTGCCAGCAAACAGACCAATTCACCCCTCCACTTT

V gene: TRBV15
clone size: few
D gene: TRBD1
J gene: TRBJ2-3
CDR3 protein: CATSRAGTVTDTQYF
CDR3 DNA: TGTGCCACCAGCAGAGCCGGGACAGTCACAGATACGCAGTATTTT

V gene: TRBV6-1
clone size: few
D gene: TRBD1
J gene: TRBJ2-5
CDR3 protein: CASSEFTGGQETQYF
CDR3 DNA: TGTGCCAGCAGTGAATTTACAGGGGGCCAAGAGACCCAGTACTTC

V gene: TRBV12-3/TRBV12-4
clone size: -
D gene: -
J gene: TRBJ2-5
CDR3 protein: CASSLRPGRGETQYF
CDR3 DNA: TGTGCCAGCAGTTTACGGCCTGGAAGGGGAGAGACCCAGTACTTC

V gene: TRBV10-1
clone size: few
D gene: -
J gene: TRBJ2-4
CDR3 protein: CASSEGIQYF
CDR3 DNA: TGCGCCAGCAGTGAGGGCATTCAGTACTTC